This T cell receptor (beta chain) was identified in a study of long-term antiretroviral therapy in people with HIV. Overall study findings and caveats: Relative to control repertoires, HIV repertoires exhibited narrower CDR3 length ranges.

Sequencing relied on immunoSEQ assay v3.0, run at survey level. Clones were sequenced by immunoSEQ multiplex PCR, and TCRdb holds only the in-frame ones, with some missing. The repertoire has 20,000 to 25,000 clones, around 87% of them found once; the top ten carry just over 8%. Participants who had HIV were, without exception, treated in the United States. The samples, holding 1-10 million cryopreserved PBMC, were thawed before DNA extraction was carried out. A word on this clone: Its target is not known.

The sequence was collected from a man between 18 and 35 years old with HIV. The material was unsorted PBMCs, obtained 0.2 years before starting antiretroviral therapy.

CDR3: CASSELAGANTDTQYF. The CDR3 nucleotides are TGTGCCAGCTCAGAGCTAGCGGGGGCGAACACAGATACGCAGTATTTT. The V gene is TRBV18, the J gene TRBJ2-3; the match to TRBD2 covers 10 bases. CDR3 length: 16 amino acids. Trimming removed 5 bases from V and 2 bases from J; junction bases left unmatched: 7. Germline CDR1 KGHSH, CDR2 LQKENI.